This is a list of T cell receptor beta chains from one sample in a study of cytomegalovirus exposure and HLA in healthy donors. Clones were read by immunoSEQ multiplex PCR, and TCRdb kept only the in-frame ones, dropping some. The sample includes tens of thousands of clones, 9.5% to 13% of them seen just once. Sequences were obtained from PBMCs. These receptors were collected from a man aged 55 to 70 in good health and CMV-seropositive. Each CDR3 is given with its conserved first and last residue.

v_call: TRBV10-2
j_call: TRBJ2-1
cdr3_aa: CASGTQAGAYNEQFF

v_call: TRBV6-5
j_call: TRBJ1-1
cdr3_aa: CASSYGTGYRNTEAFF

v_call: TRBV28
j_call: TRBJ1-1
cdr3_aa: CASSFSRGTEAFF

v_call: TRBV18
j_call: TRBJ2-1
cdr3_aa: CASSPPTGTGDNEQFF

v_call: TRBV25-1
j_call: TRBJ2-5
cdr3_aa: CASSTTSGKQETQYF

v_call: TRBV27
j_call: TRBJ2-1
cdr3_aa: CASGVGGRGQFF

v_call: TRBV5-1
j_call: TRBJ2-7
cdr3_aa: CASSRDRDSYEQYF

v_call: TRBV5-1
j_call: TRBJ2-2
cdr3_aa: CASSLAAAVNTGELFF

v_call: TRBV5-1
j_call: TRBJ1-2
cdr3_aa: CASSSDRRSFGYTF

v_call: TRBV5-1
j_call: TRBJ2-5
cdr3_aa: CASSLGGAGGFQETQYF

v_call: TRBV10-2
j_call: TRBJ2-5
cdr3_aa: CASSQGARETQYF

v_call: TRBV7-2
j_call: TRBJ2-1
cdr3_aa: CASSQGLAGGLGRFF

v_call: TRBV10-3
j_call: TRBJ1-4
cdr3_aa: CAISGTGGADEKLFF

v_call: TRBV6-5
j_call: TRBJ1-1
cdr3_aa: CASSHRGVLTEAFF

v_call: TRBV4-1
j_call: TRBJ1-5
cdr3_aa: CASSQGRDYQPQHF

v_call: TRBV7-2
j_call: TRBJ1-4
cdr3_aa: CASRRGPLNEKLFF

v_call: TRBV28
j_call: TRBJ2-7
cdr3_aa: CASRNSGSWGYEQYF

v_call: TRBV6-1
j_call: TRBJ2-2
cdr3_aa: CASGRANTGELFF

v_call: TRBV15
j_call: TRBJ1-5
cdr3_aa: CATSRDTWAQDQHF

v_call: TRBV7-9
j_call: TRBJ1-5
cdr3_aa: CASSLGSSPQHF

v_call: TRBV30
j_call: TRBJ2-3
cdr3_aa: CAWESRGNTDTKYF

v_call: TRBV5-8
j_call: TRBJ2-7
cdr3_aa: CASSPIHRGAGYEQYF

v_call: TRBV5-6
j_call: TRBJ1-5
cdr3_aa: CASSLGVRTLNQPQHF

v_call: TRBV19
j_call: TRBJ2-2
cdr3_aa: CAGGYRTGELFF

v_call: TRBV25-1
j_call: TRBJ1-2
cdr3_aa: CASGQGTGGYTF

v_call: TRBV7-9
j_call: TRBJ2-2
cdr3_aa: CARRAGNTGELFF

v_call: TRBV5-1
j_call: TRBJ2-1
cdr3_aa: CASSLASGGNYNEQFF

v_call: TRBV30
j_call: TRBJ1-1
cdr3_aa: CAWDRGQDTEAFF